The rows below give T cell receptor beta chains drawn from one sample of a study of CXCR3-negative and CXCR3-positive naive CD8 T cells. Reprocessing the 5' RACE reads, TCRdb reports a single entry for every CDR3 protein and omits DNA. Across 70,000 to 100,000 distinct CDR3 sequences, the top ten clones capture approximately 1.1% of the sample. Sequenced material: naive CXCR3- CD8+ T cells from blood. Receptors originate from a human donor in good health. Some clones in this sample may be carry-over from other donors' samples. Each CDR3 is given with its conserved first and last residue.

j_gene | v_gene | CDR3aa
TRBJ2-3 | TRBV30 | CAWSVSGGADTQYF
TRBJ2-3 | TRBV5-1 | CASRYDSVWTDTQYF
TRBJ2-2 | TRBV27 | CASSPTGTVNTGELFF
TRBJ2-1 | TRBV29-1 | CSVEGLLADNEQFF
TRBJ2-3 | TRBV29-1 | CSVETRTDTQYF
TRBJ2-7 | TRBV29-1 | CSVALITGNYEQYF
TRBJ2-2 | TRBV11-2 | CASSLDWLAGDTGELFF
TRBJ1-2 | TRBV20-1 | CSARGEDSPFPGYTF
TRBJ1-1 | TRBV27 | CASSSQGVAEAFF
TRBJ2-7 | TRBV14 | CASSQGSGNFYEQYF
TRBJ2-1 | TRBV20-1 | CSARFPSGYNEQFF
TRBJ2-7 | TRBV11-3 | CASSPEEGPGDYEQYF
TRBJ1-1 | TRBV28 | CASSLLEFGGGTEAFF
TRBJ1-6 | TRBV7-3 | CASSRTGSTGDSPLHF
TRBJ1-2 | TRBV4-3 | CASSHRETAELNYGYTF
TRBJ2-7 | TRBV7-2 | CASSLGLQGFSFYEQYF
TRBJ2-7 | TRBV5-5 | CASSTIGQGAYEQYF
TRBJ2-3 | TRBV5-5 | CASSLGWGSDTQYF
TRBJ2-7 | TRBV7-6 | CASSFGQGYEHYF
TRBJ2-3 | TRBV5-1 | CASSGRTAPGLESTDTQYF
TRBJ2-1 | TRBV5-4 | CASSLITSLGEQFF
TRBJ1-5 | TRBV12-3/TRBV12-4 | CASSEGQAQHF
TRBJ1-1 | TRBV7-3 | CASSSTMGPEAFF
TRBJ2-5 | TRBV7-6 | CASSSLEAGEGTQYF
TRBJ2-7 | TRBV7-2 | CASSSYRGSYEQYF
TRBJ2-1 | TRBV19 | CASSSQSGLSSYNEQFF
TRBJ1-2 | TRBV29-1 | CSAKTSYGYTF
TRBJ1-1 | TRBV15 | CATSMWNTEAFF
TRBJ2-1 | TRBV29-1 | CSATTQTGGLGNEQFF
TRBJ1-1 | TRBV29-1 | CSVQGGAEAFF
TRBJ2-7 | TRBV6-6 | CASSYTFERISEQYF
TRBJ2-7 | TRBV12-3/TRBV12-4 | CASSRRDRGNEQYF
TRBJ2-7 | TRBV19 | CASSTGSTLYEQYF
TRBJ2-3 | TRBV28 | CASSAGGSGDTQYF
TRBJ2-7 | TRBV29-1 | CSVRQSSYEQYF
TRBJ1-2 | TRBV7-9 | CASSLAGRNGYTF
TRBJ2-7 | TRBV28 | CASRSEDRDRVNEQYF
TRBJ2-3 | TRBV10-3 | CAISESTGADTQYF
TRBJ2-1 | TRBV19 | CASSADSRGEQFF
TRBJ2-5 | TRBV15 | CATSGAGAQETQYF
TRBJ2-1 | TRBV13 | CASSSLGTSGSYHNEQFF
TRBJ1-5 | TRBV4-1 | CASSQDLGGGQPQHF
TRBJ2-7 | TRBV4-3 | CASSHPGTALEQYF
TRBJ1-1 | TRBV29-1 | CSVVGQGTEAFF
TRBJ2-1 | TRBV20-1 | CSAETSGRAFGQFF
TRBJ2-3 | TRBV12-3/TRBV12-4 | CASSFAGSTDTQYF
TRBJ1-1 | TRBV28 | CASSYRTVNTEAFF
TRBJ2-7 | TRBV9 | CASSEGTSADEQYF
TRBJ2-2 | TRBV6-6 | CASSDGIDTGELFF